Presented here are 20 T cell receptor beta chains from one specimen sequenced in a study of T cells in Graves' hyperthyroidism and ophthalmopathy. The CDR3 regions of TCR beta were amplified from RNA transcripts. In the first-round RT-PCR of the TCR CDR3, the HTBI primer set was used. TCRdb processed the multiplex PCR reads anew with MiXCR; each CDR3 protein has one entry. The data contain some 760,000 distinct CDR3 sequences, 11% to 15% of them singletons. The source material was blood. All receptors derive from a woman younger than 35 with Graves' hyperthyroidism.

The gene calls are TRBV7-9 and TRBJ2-1; no clear D gene. The CDR3 sequence is 16 residues long. V lost 5 bases and J 0 bases, leaving 14 bases between the germline ends. Germline CDR1 reads SEHNR; CDR2 reads FQNEAQ (reference sequence). This CDR3 reads CASSPRPSSSYNEQFF. The CDR3 nucleotides are TGTGCCAGCAGCCCGCGTCCGTCGAGCTCCTACAATGAGCAGTTCTTC.

Ten or more counts support this clonotype. The gene calls are TRBV12-3 or TRBV12-4 and TRBJ2-7; D may match TRBD1 or TRBD2 (5 bases each). This CDR3 is 13 amino acids long. V lost 5 bases and J 2 bases, leaving 10 bases between the germline ends. Written as DNA, the CDR3 is TGTGCCAGCAGTAAGGGACGGACCTACGAGCAGTACTTC. Its translation: CASSKGRTYEQYF.

This chain links TRBV19 with TRBJ2-1; D is perhaps TRBD2 (5 bases). CDR1 and CDR2 (germline): LNHDA, SQIVND (reference sequence). The V end was cut by 1 base, the J end by 8 bases, with 21 bases between. This CDR3 has 17 amino acids. CDR3: CASSIGGGGPAIDEQFF. The CDR3 coding sequence is TGTGCCAGTAGTATAGGTGGTGGAGGACCAGCTATCGATGAGCAGTTCTTC.

The gene calls are TRBV6-2 or TRBV6-3 and TRBJ2-7; 9 nucleotides agree with TRBD2. In germline, CDR1 is MNHEY, CDR2 SVGEGT. The J segment lost 7 bases and the V segment lost 5 bases, leaving 12 bases of the junction unmatched. The CDR3 is 15 residues long. The CDR3 DNA reads as TGTGCCAGCAGTCCGGGACTAGCAAAGGTTCGTGAGCAGTACTTC. This codes for CASSPGLAKVREQYF.

This clonotype was picked up many times. The chain combines TRBV11-2 with TRBJ2-5; TRBD2 aligns across 9 bases. With V trimmed by 1 base and J by 10 bases, 4 bases remained unmatched. The CDR3 spans 13 residues. CDR1 and CDR2 from the germline V gene are SGHAT and FQNNGV. CDR3 DNA sequence: TGTGCCAGCAGCTTAGCGGGACTAGCCCTCCAGTACTTC. Translation gives CASSLAGLALQYF.

This clonotype has at least ten counts. The gene calls are TRBV7-2 and TRBJ2-5; tentatively, D is TRBD2 (6 bases). In germline, CDR1 is SGHTA, CDR2 FQGNSA. The CDR3 is 15 amino acids. Trimming took 4 bases from V and 4 from J, leaving 16 bases between them. The CDR3 loop is CASSSGDLGRETQYF. CDR3 DNA sequence: TGTGCCAGCAGCTCGGGGGACTTAGGGAGAGAGACCCAGTACTTC.

The rearrangement joins TRBV9 to TRBJ2-7, with 7 bases identical to TRBD1. The CDR3 loop spans 14 amino acids. V lost 4 bases, J lost 2 bases, and 6 bases stayed unmatched. Germline-derived CDR1 and CDR2 are SGDLS and YYNGEE. The CDR3 is CASSRADRAYEQYF. The CDR3 nucleotides read TGTGCCAGCAGCCGCGCCGACAGGGCCTACGAGCAGTACTTC.

The rearrangement uses TRBV28 and TRBJ2-1; 10 positions match TRBD2. The CDR3 is made up of 15 amino acids. From germline, CDR1 is MDHEN and CDR2 SYDVKM. J was trimmed by 8 bases and V by 8 bases; bases with no gene match: 12. The CDR3, as DNA: TGTGCCAGCCCCCGAAAAAGGACTAGCGGCTATGAGCAGTTCTTC. This sequence encodes CASPRKRTSGYEQFF.

The sample holds a few counts of this clonotype. This rearrangement joins TRBV7-9 to TRBJ2-1; no firm D call. V gave up 3 bases and J gave up 0 bases, with 9 bases separating them. This CDR3 has 15 residues. Germline V gene data show CDR1 as SEHNR and CDR2 as FQNEAQ (reference sequence). The CDR3 region is CASSFRPGSYNEQFF. The CDR3 DNA reads TGTGCCAGCAGCTTCCGACCCGGCTCCTACAATGAGCAGTTCTTC.

The chain combines TRBV28 with TRBJ1-5, with 7 bases lining up with TRBD1. The trim removed 5 bases at V and 7 bases at J, leaving 14 bases unmatched. Germline V lookup: CDR1 MDHEN, CDR2 SYDVKM. The CDR3 consists of 16 residues. CDR3 nucleotides: TGTGCCAGCAGTCTTCTCCGGGACAGCGTCTTCCAGCCCCAGCATTTT. This encodes CASSLLRDSVFQPQHF. Supplemented by reference TRBV28 and TRBJ1-5, the full variable domain reads DVKVTQSSRYLVKRTGEKVFLECVQDMDHENMFWYRQDPGLGLRLIYFSYDVKMKEKGDIPEGYSVSREKKERFSLILESASTNQTSMYLCASSLLRDSVFQPQHFGDGTRLSIL.

A few counts support this clonotype. The chain is built from TRBV7-2 and TRBJ2-1, with D maybe TRBD2 (5 bases). Germline CDR1 SGHTA, CDR2 FQGNSA. The CDR3 extends over 13 amino acids. Trimming pared 4 bases from V and 7 bases from J, leaving 11 bases between. This CDR3 is CASSWPRGNEQFF. For the CDR3, the DNA is TGTGCCAGCAGCTGGCCCCGGGGAAATGAGCAGTTCTTC.

This clonotype came up a few times. The chain recombines TRBV10-3 with TRBJ2-1, with 7 positions matching TRBD1. The germline gives CDR1 ENHRY, CDR2 SYGVKD. CDR3 length equals 14 residues. With 10 bases clipped from V and 6 bases from J, the junction kept 12 bases outside the gene matches. The CDR3 DNA sequence: TGTGCCACGAGGGATAGCCGGGACAGCAATGAGCAGTTCTTC. Encoded protein: CATRDSRDSNEQFF.

The chain joins TRBV19 to TRBJ2-5, with TRBD2 identical over 8 bases. The CDR3 contains 15 residues. Trimming cost V 3 bases and J 1 base; bases outside gene matches: 4. From germline, CDR1 is LNHDA and CDR2 SQIVND (reference sequence). The CDR3 spells CASSIFSGTQETQYF. CDR3 DNA sequence: TGTGCCAGTAGTATTTTTAGCGGGACCCAAGAGACCCAGTACTTC.

The chain has TRBV28 and TRBJ2-1; no clear D. The germline V gene has CDR1 MDHEN and CDR2 SYDVKM. Trimming removed 6 bases at V and 2 bases at J, with 11 bases between. The CDR3 runs 14 residues. The CDR3 reads CASRASGPYNEQFF. The CDR3 DNA is TGTGCCAGCAGAGCATCCGGGCCCTACAATGAGCAGTTCTTC.

The table lists this clonotype with a few counts. The genes are TRBV6-1 and TRBJ1-5, with a weak D call TRBD1 (6 bases). The germline V gene encodes CDR1 MNHNS and CDR2 SASEGT. Trimming took off 7 bases at V and 4 bases at J, with 17 bases between the two ends. This CDR3 has 15 residues. This chain's CDR3 is CASTAGGGANQPQHF. The CDR3 coding sequence is TGTGCCAGCACCGCAGGTGGGGGGGCAAATCAGCCCCAGCATTTT.

The CDR3 sequence: CATSMASLTQYF. DNA of the CDR3: TGTGCCACCAGCATGGCGAGCCTCACGCAGTATTTT. J is TRBJ2-3 and V is TRBV15, with D uncertain. Germline lookup yields CDR1 LNHNV and CDR2 YYDKDF (reference sequence). The CDR3 extends over 12 amino acids. V was pared by 4 bases and J by 9 bases, with 11 bases between.

The V gene is TRBV4-1, the J gene TRBJ2-2; D gene uncertain. V was trimmed by 0 bases and J by 1 base, leaving 9 bases between them. The CDR3 is made up of 16 amino acids. Germline CDR1 and CDR2: MGHRA and YSYEKL. CDR3 nucleotides: TGCGCCAGCAGCCAAGATGCTGTCGGGAACACCGGGGAGCTGTTTTTT. It encodes CASSQDAVGNTGELFF.

The sample holds many counts of this clonotype. The rearrangement uses TRBV12-3 or TRBV12-4 and TRBJ1-1, with D hard to call. The CDR3 runs to 14 residues. V lost 6 bases, J lost 5 bases, and 16 bases lay in between. CDR3 in amino acids: CASSPGLMGTEAFF. The CDR3 DNA reads TGTGCCAGCAGCCCCGGACTGATGGGGACTGAAGCTTTCTTT.

This rearrangement joins TRBV11-2 to TRBJ2-1; tentatively, D is TRBD2 (7 bases). The CDR3 loop spans 15 amino acids. The germline V gene encodes CDR1 SGHAT and CDR2 FQNNGV. The ends were cut back, 11 bases at V and 7 bases at J, with 24 bases in the middle. The CDR3 region is CAVSPTTGRGNEQFF. The CDR3 bases are TGTGCCGTCAGCCCCACGACTGGGAGGGGGAATGAGCAGTTCTTC.

The J gene is TRBJ2-1, the V gene TRBV6-2 or TRBV6-3; D gene unclear. V was trimmed by 4 bases and J by 8 bases, leaving 12 bases between them. The CDR3 contains 13 residues. Germline V gene lookup returns CDR1 MNHEY and CDR2 SVGEGT. CDR3 protein: CASSSKGPYEQFF. DNA for the CDR3: TGTGCCAGCAGTTCTAAGGGTCCCTATGAGCAGTTCTTC.